A selection of T cell receptor beta chains follows, all from one sample in a study of beta chain features in type 1 diabetes. TCRdb's table, derived via immunoSEQ multiplex PCR, lists solely in-frame clones and lacks some. Among about 360,000 clones listed, roughly an eighth were seen once. The source material was naive CD4+ T cells from blood. All receptors derive from a young man in good health. Each CDR3 is given without its conserved first and last residue. Each record gives: V gene, D gene, CDR3 protein. A D gene is named only where the DNA matches it firmly.

v_call: TRBV29-1; d_call: NA; cdr3_aa: SVIQLNTEAF
v_call: TRBV4-3; d_call: TRBD1; cdr3_aa: ASGRQGAMTEAF
v_call: TRBV7-2; d_call: NA; cdr3_aa: ASSFGREPQH
v_call: TRBV7-9; d_call: NA; cdr3_aa: ASSPRGRGGGTEAF
v_call: TRBV5-1; d_call: TRBD2; cdr3_aa: ASSRGLAGGSYEQY
v_call: TRBV5-1; d_call: TRBD2; cdr3_aa: ASSLEAGVAGITQY
v_call: TRBV30; d_call: NA; cdr3_aa: AWSTGFSGNTIY
v_call: TRBV9; d_call: NA; cdr3_aa: ASSVLGGGTAVETQY
v_call: TRBV5-1; d_call: NA; cdr3_aa: ASSLGGEQF
v_call: TRBV28; d_call: TRBD1; cdr3_aa: ASSPDRENTEAF
v_call: TRBV28; d_call: NA; cdr3_aa: ASSLLRSGGYT
v_call: TRBV28; d_call: TRBD1; cdr3_aa: ASRTGEINTEAF
v_call: TRBV7-2; d_call: TRBD1; cdr3_aa: ASSSGQGYGYT
v_call: TRBV5-1; d_call: TRBD1; cdr3_aa: ASSVQGQTYEQY
v_call: TRBV7-8; d_call: TRBD1; cdr3_aa: ASSYRGGAEKLF
v_call: TRBV14; d_call: NA; cdr3_aa: ASSLQLSEAF
v_call: TRBV7-3; d_call: TRBD2; cdr3_aa: ASSSPGGGGNEQF
v_call: TRBV7-9; d_call: TRBD1; cdr3_aa: ASSPGKSPGTAKAF
v_call: TRBV7-9; d_call: TRBD2; cdr3_aa: ASSNSGRAYNEQF
v_call: TRBV7-2; d_call: NA; cdr3_aa: ASSLATRRGTQY
v_call: TRBV14; d_call: TRBD2; cdr3_aa: ASSQGVRAGAEQY
v_call: TRBV6-6; d_call: TRBD1; cdr3_aa: ASSRRGSETQY
v_call: TRBV30; d_call: TRBD1; cdr3_aa: ASTGGGNTEAF
v_call: TRBV19; d_call: NA; cdr3_aa: ASSRQKDTEAF